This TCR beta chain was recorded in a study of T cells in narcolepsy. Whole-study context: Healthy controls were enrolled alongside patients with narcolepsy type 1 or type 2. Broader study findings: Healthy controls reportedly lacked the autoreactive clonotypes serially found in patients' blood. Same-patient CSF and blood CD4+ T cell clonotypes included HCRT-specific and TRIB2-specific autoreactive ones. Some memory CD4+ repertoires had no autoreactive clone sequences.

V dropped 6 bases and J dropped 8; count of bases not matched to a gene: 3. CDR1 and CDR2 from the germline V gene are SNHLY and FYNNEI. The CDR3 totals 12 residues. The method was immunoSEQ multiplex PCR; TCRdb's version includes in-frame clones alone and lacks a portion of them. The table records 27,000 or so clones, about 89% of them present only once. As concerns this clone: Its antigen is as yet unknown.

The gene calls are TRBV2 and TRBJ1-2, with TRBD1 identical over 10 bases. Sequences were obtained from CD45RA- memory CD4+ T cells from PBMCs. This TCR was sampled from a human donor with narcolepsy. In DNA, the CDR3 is TGTGCCAGCAGGGGGACAGGGGTGGGCTACACCTTC. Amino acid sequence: CASRGTGVGYTF.